This T cell receptor (beta chain) was profiled in a study of T cells after yellow fever vaccination. Study background: Libraries from low-cell-number fractions were prepared with the SMART-Seq v4 Ultra Low Input RNA kit.

The study made its TCR cDNA through 5'RACE template switching. That step introduced a universal primer site along with UMIs. From the 5' RACE reads, TCRdb called clonotypes with MiXCR, one entry per CDR3 protein. This table has 300,000 to 350,000 distinct CDR3 sequences, roughly 8.3% appearing once. Study-level results: Reappearance after the booster was observed for most primary-vaccination clones (96% CD4, about 90% CD8). High-abundance clonotypes from the bulk population could contaminate FACS-sorted repertoires.

Germline V CDR1 and CDR2: DFQATT, SNEGSKA (reference sequence). The CDR3 is made up of 12 amino acids. The germline V and J ends were trimmed by 3 bases and 7 bases, with 9 bases remaining between them. This clonotype was seen a handful of times. The antigen remains undetermined. Sequencing used PBMCs, obtained roughly 46 days after the first yellow fever vaccination. This TCR came from a man between 18 and 29 years old who received the YFV17D yellow fever vaccine. This chain uses TRBV20-1 with TRBJ2-2; D may be TRBD2 (5 bases). The CDR3 sequence: CSASWGVGELFF. The CDR3 region has the DNA TGCAGTGCTAGTTGGGGAGTCGGGGAGCTGTTTTTT.